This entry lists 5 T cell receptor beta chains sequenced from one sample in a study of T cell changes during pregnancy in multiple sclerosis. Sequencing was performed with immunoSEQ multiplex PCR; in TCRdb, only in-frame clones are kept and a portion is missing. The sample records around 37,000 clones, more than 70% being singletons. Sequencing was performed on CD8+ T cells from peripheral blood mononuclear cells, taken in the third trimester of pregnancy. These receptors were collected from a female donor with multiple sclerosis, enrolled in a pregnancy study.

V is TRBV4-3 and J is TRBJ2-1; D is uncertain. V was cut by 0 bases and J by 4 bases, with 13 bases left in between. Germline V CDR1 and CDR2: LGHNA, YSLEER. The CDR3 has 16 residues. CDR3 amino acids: CASSQDAPTRYNEQFF. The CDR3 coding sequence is TGCGCCAGCAGCCAAGACGCTCCGACTCGTTACAATGAGCAGTTCTTC.

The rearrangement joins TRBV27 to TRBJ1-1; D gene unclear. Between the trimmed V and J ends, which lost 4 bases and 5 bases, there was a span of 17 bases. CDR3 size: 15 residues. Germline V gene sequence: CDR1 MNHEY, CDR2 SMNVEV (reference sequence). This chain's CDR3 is CASSSLFPRETEAFF. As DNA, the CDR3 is TGTGCCAGCAGTTCCCTATTCCCGCGGGAAACTGAAGCTTTCTTT.

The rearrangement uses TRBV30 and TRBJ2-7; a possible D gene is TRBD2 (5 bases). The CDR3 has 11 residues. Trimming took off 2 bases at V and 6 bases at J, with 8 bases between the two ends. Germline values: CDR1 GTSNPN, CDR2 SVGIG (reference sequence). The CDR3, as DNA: TGTGCCTGGAGTTGGAGGCGCGAGCAGTACTTC. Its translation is CAWSWRREQYF.

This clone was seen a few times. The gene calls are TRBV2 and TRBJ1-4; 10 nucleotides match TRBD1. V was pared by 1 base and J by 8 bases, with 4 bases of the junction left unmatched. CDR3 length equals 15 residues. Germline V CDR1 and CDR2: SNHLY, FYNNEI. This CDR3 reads CASSEVGTGEEKLFF. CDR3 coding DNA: TGTGCCAGCAGTGAAGTTGGGACAGGGGAGGAAAAACTGTTTTTT.

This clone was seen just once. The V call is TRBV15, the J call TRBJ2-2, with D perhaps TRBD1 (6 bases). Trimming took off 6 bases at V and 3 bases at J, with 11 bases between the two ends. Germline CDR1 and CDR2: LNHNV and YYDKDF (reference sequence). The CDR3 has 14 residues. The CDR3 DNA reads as TGTGCCACCAGGGGACACTCGGACACCGGGGAGCTGTTTTTT. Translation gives CATRGHSDTGELFF.